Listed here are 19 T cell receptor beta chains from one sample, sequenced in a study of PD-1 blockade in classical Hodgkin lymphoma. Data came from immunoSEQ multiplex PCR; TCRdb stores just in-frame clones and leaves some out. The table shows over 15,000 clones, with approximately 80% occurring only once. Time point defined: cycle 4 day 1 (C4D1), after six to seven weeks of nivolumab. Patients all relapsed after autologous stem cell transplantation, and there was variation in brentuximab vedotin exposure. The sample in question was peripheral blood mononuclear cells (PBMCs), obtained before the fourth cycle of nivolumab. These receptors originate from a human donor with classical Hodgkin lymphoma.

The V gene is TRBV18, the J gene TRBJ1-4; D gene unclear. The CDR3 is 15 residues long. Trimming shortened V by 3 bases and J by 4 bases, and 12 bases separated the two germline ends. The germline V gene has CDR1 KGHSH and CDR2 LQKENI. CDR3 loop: CASSPRPDYNEKLFF. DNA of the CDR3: TGTGCCAGCTCACCTCGGCCGGATTATAATGAAAAACTGTTTTTT.

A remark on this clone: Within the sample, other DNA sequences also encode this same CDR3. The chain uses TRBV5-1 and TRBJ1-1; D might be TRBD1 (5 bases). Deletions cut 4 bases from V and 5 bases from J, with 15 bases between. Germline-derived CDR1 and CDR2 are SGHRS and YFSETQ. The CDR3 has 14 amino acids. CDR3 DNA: TGCGCCAGCAGCCTGGAAAGGGGAAGGACTGAAGCTTTCTTT. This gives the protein CASSLERGRTEAFF.

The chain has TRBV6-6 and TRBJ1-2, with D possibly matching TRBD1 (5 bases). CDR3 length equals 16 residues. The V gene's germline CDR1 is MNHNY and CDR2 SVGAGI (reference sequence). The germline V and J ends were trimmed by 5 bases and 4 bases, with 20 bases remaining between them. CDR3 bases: TGTGCCAGCAGTCCTAGGTTACCGCAGGGCCCCTATGGCTACACCTTC. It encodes CASSPRLPQGPYGYTF.

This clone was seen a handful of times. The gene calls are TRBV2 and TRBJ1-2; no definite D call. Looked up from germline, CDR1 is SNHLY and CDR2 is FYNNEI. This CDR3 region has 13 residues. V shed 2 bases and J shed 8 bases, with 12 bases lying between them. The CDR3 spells CASSESGLRGYTF. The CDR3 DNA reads TGTGCCAGCAGTGAATCTGGCCTCCGGGGCTACACCTTC.

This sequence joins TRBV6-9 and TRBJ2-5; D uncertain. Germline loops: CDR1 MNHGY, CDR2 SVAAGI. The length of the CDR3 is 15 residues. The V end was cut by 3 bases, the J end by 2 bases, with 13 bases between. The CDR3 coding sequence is TGTGCCAGCAGTTACCACAAGAGATTTCAAGAGACCCAGTACTTC. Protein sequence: CASSYHKRFQETQYF.

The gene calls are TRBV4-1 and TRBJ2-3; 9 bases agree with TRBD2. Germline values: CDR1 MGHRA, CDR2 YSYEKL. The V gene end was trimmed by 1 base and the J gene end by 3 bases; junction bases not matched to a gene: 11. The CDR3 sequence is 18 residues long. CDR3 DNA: TGCGCCAGCAGCCAAGCGGCTAGCGGGGAGGTGGGAACAGATACGCAGTATTTT. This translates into CASSQAASGEVGTDTQYF.

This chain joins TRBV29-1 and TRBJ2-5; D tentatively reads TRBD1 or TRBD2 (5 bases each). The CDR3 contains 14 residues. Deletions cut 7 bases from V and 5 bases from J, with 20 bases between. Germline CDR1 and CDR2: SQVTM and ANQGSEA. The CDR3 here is CSASPGERGETQYF. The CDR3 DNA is TGCAGCGCAAGCCCCGGGGAGAGGGGTGAGACCCAGTACTTC.

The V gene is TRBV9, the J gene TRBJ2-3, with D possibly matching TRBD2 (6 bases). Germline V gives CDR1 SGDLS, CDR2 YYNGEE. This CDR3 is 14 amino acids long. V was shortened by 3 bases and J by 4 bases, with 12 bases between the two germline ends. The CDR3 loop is CASSGGGEADTQYF. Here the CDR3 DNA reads TGTGCCAGCAGCGGCGGCGGGGAGGCAGATACGCAGTATTTT.

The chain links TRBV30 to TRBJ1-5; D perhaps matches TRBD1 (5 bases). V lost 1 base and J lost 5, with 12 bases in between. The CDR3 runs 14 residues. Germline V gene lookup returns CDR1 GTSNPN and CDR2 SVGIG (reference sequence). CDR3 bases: TGTGCCTGGAGTGGGGGGGACTATTATCAGCCCCAGCATTTT. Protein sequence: CAWSGGDYYQPQHF.

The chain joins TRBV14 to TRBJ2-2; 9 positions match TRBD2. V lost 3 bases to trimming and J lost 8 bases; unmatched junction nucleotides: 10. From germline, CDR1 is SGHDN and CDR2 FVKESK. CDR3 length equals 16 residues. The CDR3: CASSQIAGLASGELFF. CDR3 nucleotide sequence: TGTGCCAGCAGCCAGATCGCGGGACTAGCATCAGGGGAGCTGTTTTTT.

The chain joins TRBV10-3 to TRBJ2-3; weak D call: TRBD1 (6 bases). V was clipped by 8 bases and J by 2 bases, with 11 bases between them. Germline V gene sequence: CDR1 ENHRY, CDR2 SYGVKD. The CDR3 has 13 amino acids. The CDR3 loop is CAIGEGDTDTQYF. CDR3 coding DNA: TGTGCCATCGGCGAGGGGGACACAGATACGCAGTATTTT.

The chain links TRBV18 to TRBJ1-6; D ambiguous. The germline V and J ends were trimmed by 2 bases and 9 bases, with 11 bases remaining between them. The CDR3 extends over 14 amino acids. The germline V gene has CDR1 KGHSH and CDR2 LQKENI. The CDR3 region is CASSPSEMGSPLHF. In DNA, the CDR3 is TGTGCCAGCTCACCATCAGAAATGGGTTCACCCCTCCACTTT.

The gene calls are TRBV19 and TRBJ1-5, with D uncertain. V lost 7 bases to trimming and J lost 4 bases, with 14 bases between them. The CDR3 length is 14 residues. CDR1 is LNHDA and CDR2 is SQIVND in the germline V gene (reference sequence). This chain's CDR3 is CASTRAQFNQPQHF. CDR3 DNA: TGTGCCAGTACTAGGGCACAGTTTAATCAGCCCCAGCATTTT.

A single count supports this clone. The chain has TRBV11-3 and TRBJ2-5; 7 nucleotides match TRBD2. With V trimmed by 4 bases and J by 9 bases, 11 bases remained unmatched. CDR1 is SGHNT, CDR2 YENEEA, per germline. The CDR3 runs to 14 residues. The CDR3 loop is CASSSYGSGGAQYF. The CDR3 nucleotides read TGTGCCAGCAGCTCTTACGGGTCTGGGGGGGCCCAGTACTTC. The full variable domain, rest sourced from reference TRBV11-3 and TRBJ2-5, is EAGVVQSPRYKIIEKKQPVAFWCNPISGHNTLYWYLQNLGQGPELLIRYENEEAVDDSQLPKDRFSAERLKGVDSTLKIQPAELGDSAVYLCASSSYGSGGAQYFGPGTRLLVL.

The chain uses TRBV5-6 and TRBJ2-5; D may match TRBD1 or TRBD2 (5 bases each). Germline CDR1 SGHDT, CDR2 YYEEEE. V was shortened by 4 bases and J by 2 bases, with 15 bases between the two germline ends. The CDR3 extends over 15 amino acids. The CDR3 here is CASSRTMGEQETQYF. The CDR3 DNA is TGTGCCAGCAGCCGGACAATGGGGGAACAAGAGACCCAGTACTTC.

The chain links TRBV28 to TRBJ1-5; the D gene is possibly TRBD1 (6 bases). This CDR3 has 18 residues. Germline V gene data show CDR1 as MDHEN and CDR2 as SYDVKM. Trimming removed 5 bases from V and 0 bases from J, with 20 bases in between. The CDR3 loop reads CASSPLAPQGYSNQPQHF. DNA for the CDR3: TGTGCCAGCAGTCCGCTCGCCCCTCAGGGGTATAGCAATCAGCCCCAGCATTTT.

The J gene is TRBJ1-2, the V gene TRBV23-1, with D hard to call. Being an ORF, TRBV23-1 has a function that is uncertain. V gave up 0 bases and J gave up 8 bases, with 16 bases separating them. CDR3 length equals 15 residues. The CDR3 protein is CASSQSPLHAGGYTF. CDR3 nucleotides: TGCGCCAGCAGTCAATCCCCACTGCATGCAGGAGGCTACACCTTC.

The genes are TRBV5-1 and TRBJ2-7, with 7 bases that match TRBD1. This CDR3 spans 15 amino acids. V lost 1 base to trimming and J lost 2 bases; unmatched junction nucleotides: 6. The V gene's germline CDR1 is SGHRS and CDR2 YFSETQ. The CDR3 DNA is TGCGCCAGCAGCTTGACAGGGGCGACCCCCTACGAGCAGTACTTC. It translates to CASSLTGATPYEQYF.

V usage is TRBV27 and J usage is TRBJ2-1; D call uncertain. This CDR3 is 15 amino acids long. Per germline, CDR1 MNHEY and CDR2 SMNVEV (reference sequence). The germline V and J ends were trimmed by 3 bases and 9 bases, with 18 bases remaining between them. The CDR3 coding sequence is TGTGCCAGCAGTTTGTATTCCTTAGGAATTGGTGAGCAGTTCTTC. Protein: CASSLYSLGIGEQFF.